The 25 T cell receptor beta chains reported below all come from one sample, sequenced in a study of vaccination effects on CD4 cells after COVID-19. Clones were read by immunoSEQ multiplex PCR, and TCRdb kept only the in-frame ones, dropping some. Here the sample spans more than 50,000 clones, roughly 76% being singletons. Expansion with viral peptide pools was applied to antigen-specific CD4+ T cells by the ViraFEST assay prior to sequencing. Cells that had been cultured for less than 13 days were the source of isolated CD4+ T cells. For these TCRs, the target antigens are not known. Material: CD4+ T cells from PBMCs cultured with HCoV-229E spike peptides, obtained before COVID-19 vaccination. All receptors come from a human donor who received a COVID-19 vaccine.

The rearrangement links TRBV1 to TRBJ2-5; the table's D call, TRBD2, was not checked against the DNA. TRBV1 is marked as a pseudogene. CDR3 length: 18 amino acids. The CDR3 sequence is CTSSQDRLPAGGQETQYF. The DNA of the CDR3 is TGCACCAGCAGCCAAGATAGACTCCCGGCGGGGGGCCAAGAGACCCAGTACTTC.

The chain combines TRBV27 with TRBJ2-5; D gene ambiguous. Trimming cost V 3 bases and J 6 bases, with 11 bases left between them. The CDR3 has 13 amino acids. CDR1 and CDR2 from the germline V gene are MNHEY and SMNVEV (reference sequence). CDR3: CASSLSSDQTQYF. The CDR3, as DNA: TGTGCCAGCAGTTTGTCGTCAGATCAGACCCAGTACTTC.

In DNA, the CDR3 is TGTGCCAGCAGTTTCGGTGGAGGGTTTGGGGCTTTCTTT. It codes for CASSFGGGFGAFF. This chain links TRBV12-3 or TRBV12-4 with TRBJ1-1; no definite D call. The CDR3 totals 13 residues. V lost 3 bases, J lost 11 bases, and 16 bases lay in between.

The chain joins TRBV7-9 to TRBJ2-2; 10 bases match TRBD2. Unmatched junction bases numbered 3, after V lost 1 base and J lost 7 bases. Germline loops: CDR1 SEHNR, CDR2 FQNEAQ (reference sequence). The CDR3 totals 15 residues. The CDR3 loop reads CASSLERGGLGELFF. CDR3 DNA: TGTGCCAGCAGCTTAGAGCGGGGGGGCCTCGGGGAGCTGTTTTTT.

The J gene is TRBJ1-1, the V gene TRBV9; 10 nucleotides line up with TRBD1. V lost 2 bases to trimming and J lost 0 bases; unmatched junction nucleotides: 4. The length of the CDR3 is 16 residues. CDR1 and CDR2 from the germline V gene are SGDLS and YYNGEE. CDR3 amino acids: CASSVGTGAMNTEAFF. CDR3 DNA: TGTGCCAGCAGCGTTGGGACAGGGGCCATGAACACTGAAGCTTTCTTT.

This clone was observed a single time. The V call is TRBV5-1, the J call TRBJ2-2; 8 nucleotides agree with TRBD2. In germline, CDR1 is SGHRS, CDR2 YFSETQ. The CDR3 consists of 18 residues. J was trimmed by 6 bases and V by 1 base; bases with no gene match: 14. The chain's CDR3 is CASSLRGLESWLAGELFF. For the CDR3, the DNA is TGCGCCAGCAGCTTGAGGGGACTAGAATCTTGGCTGGCCGGGGAGCTGTTTTTT.

V usage is TRBV5-1 and J usage is TRBJ1-1; possibly TRBD1 for D (6 bases). Trimming removed 4 bases from V and 4 bases from J, with 14 bases in between. CDR1 is SGHRS and CDR2 is YFSETQ in the germline V gene. This CDR3 contains 14 residues. The CDR3 DNA sequence: TGCGCCAGCAGCGATGGGGGGCTTGGCACTGAAGCTTTCTTT. This translates into CASSDGGLGTEAFF.

Here the CDR3 DNA reads TGTGCCAGCGGGCGTGGCCGACGGGGGGCAGAGGAGACCCAGTACTTC. Translation: CASGRGRRGAEETQYF. The J gene is TRBJ2-5, the V gene TRBV19; TRBD2 might be the D (7 bases). CDR3 length equals 16 residues. V shed 9 bases and J shed 5 bases, with 25 bases lying between them. CDR1 and CDR2 (germline): LNHDA, SQIVND (reference sequence).

This clone was found once. This sequence joins TRBV4-1 and TRBJ1-4; D perhaps matches TRBD1 (6 bases). The V end lost 7 bases, the J end lost 1 base, and 19 bases lay between the germline ends. Germline CDR1 reads MGHRA; CDR2 reads YSYEKL. This CDR3 spans 17 amino acids. CDR3 amino acids: CASNPFEGVKTNEKLFF. DNA of the CDR3: TGCGCCAGCAACCCCTTTGAGGGGGTCAAAACTAATGAAAAACTGTTTTTT.

The V gene is TRBV5-4, the J gene TRBJ2-7; TRBD2 agrees at 7 bases. The CDR3 runs to 15 residues. Trimming took 3 bases from V and 1 from J; bases not matched to a gene: 7. From germline, CDR1 is SGHNT and CDR2 YYREEE (reference sequence). The DNA for the CDR3 is TGTGCCAGCAGCTCGGGGGGAGCGCTTTCCTACGAGCAGTACGTC. Protein: CASSSGGALSYEQYV.

This clone was counted a single time. DNA of the CDR3: TGTGCCAGCAGCAGTGGGCTTCGCATGAACACTGAAGCTTTCTTT. This sequence encodes CASSSGLRMNTEAFF. The chain has TRBV5-4 and TRBJ1-1; D is ambiguous. Germline V gene data show CDR1 as SGHNT and CDR2 as YYREEE (reference sequence). CDR3 length equals 15 residues. Between the trimmed V and J ends, which lost 4 bases and 0 bases, there was a span of 13 bases.

The chain employs TRBV28 and TRBJ2-5; TRBD1 matches at 7 bases. CDR1 and CDR2 (germline): MDHEN, SYDVKM. Trimming at V came to 2 bases and at J to 4 bases, leaving 4 bases not matched to a gene. The CDR3 length is 14 residues. CDR3 in amino acids: CASSLPGTAETQYF. The CDR3 nucleotides read TGTGCCAGCAGTTTACCTGGGACAGCAGAGACCCAGTACTTC. Full variable domain (remainder filled in from reference TRBV28 and TRBJ2-5): DVKVTQSSRYLVKRTGEKVFLECVQDMDHENMFWYRQDPGLGLRLIYFSYDVKMKEKGDIPEGYSVSREKKERFSLILESASTNQTSMYLCASSLPGTAETQYFGPGTRLLVL.

The genes are TRBV28 and TRBJ2-7, with D possibly TRBD1 on 5 matching bases. CDR1 MDHEN and CDR2 SYDVKM come from the germline V gene. The V end lost 8 bases, the J end lost 1 base, and 12 bases lay between the germline ends. This CDR3 is 13 amino acids long. CDR3 sequence: CASSGLSSYEQYV. DNA for the CDR3: TGTGCCAGCTCAGGGCTTTCGTCCTACGAGCAGTACGTC.

The genes are TRBV7-2 and TRBJ2-3; 7 positions agree with TRBD2. J lost 0 bases, V lost 5 bases, and 5 bases had no gene match. Germline CDR1 is SGHTA and CDR2 is FQGNSA. The CDR3 covers 15 residues. DNA of the CDR3: TGTGCCAGCAGCCCTGGACTAGTCAGCACAGATACGCAGTATTTT. Protein product: CASSPGLVSTDTQYF.

V and J are TRBV5-1 and TRBJ1-2; D is perhaps TRBD1 (5 bases). The ends were cut back, 0 bases at V and 8 bases at J, with 11 bases in the middle. The germline V gene has CDR1 SGHRS and CDR2 YFSETQ. CDR3 length equals 13 residues. CDR3 amino acids: CASSLEGTRGYTF. CDR3 DNA: TGCGCCAGCAGCTTGGAGGGGACTCGGGGCTACACCTTC.

The chain uses TRBV5-1 and TRBJ2-7; TRBD1 or TRBD2 may be the D gene (5 bases each). The germline V and J ends were trimmed by 0 bases and 4 bases, with 11 bases remaining between them. CDR3 length equals 14 residues. Germline V gene lookup returns CDR1 SGHRS and CDR2 YFSETQ. CDR3 sequence reads: CASSLAPGRYEQYV. In DNA form, the CDR3 reads TGCGCCAGCAGCTTGGCCCCGGGGCGGTACGAGCAGTACGTC.

The rearrangement links TRBV7-8 to TRBJ1-1; 7 nucleotides align to TRBD1. CDR3 length: 15 residues. Germline lookup yields CDR1 SGHVS and CDR2 FQNEAQ. V was clipped by 1 base and J by 1 base; unmatched bases: 3. DNA of the CDR3: TGTGCCAGCAGCTTAGGGTGGACAGGGAACACTGAAGCTTTCTTT. Amino acid sequence: CASSLGWTGNTEAFF.

The chain recombines TRBV10-2 with TRBJ2-4, with D hard to call. V was cut by 4 bases and J by 0 bases, with 10 bases left in between. The germline V gene has CDR1 WSHSY and CDR2 SAAADI. The CDR3 length is 15 residues. CDR3 protein: CASSAERLAKNIQYF. The CDR3 DNA sequence: TGCGCCAGCAGTGCCGAGCGCCTAGCCAAAAACATTCAGTACTTC.

The chain links TRBV18 to TRBJ2-1; no reliable D call. The CDR3 is 13 residues long. With 3 bases removed from V and 10 bases from J, the gap between germline ends came to 13 bases. The germline gives CDR1 KGHSH, CDR2 LQKENI. CDR3 in amino acids: CASSPGWRGEQFF. The CDR3 region has the DNA TGTGCCAGCTCACCGGGTTGGAGAGGCGAGCAGTTCTTC.

The rearrangement joins TRBV6-1 to TRBJ2-2, with TRBD2 identical over 10 bases. Germline V gene sequence: CDR1 MNHNS, CDR2 SASEGT. The CDR3 loop spans 18 amino acids. With 2 bases clipped from V and 5 bases from J, the junction kept 11 bases outside the gene matches. The CDR3 here is CASSEPGSGGIYTGELFF. In nucleotides, the CDR3 is TGTGCCAGCAGTGAACCGGGTAGCGGGGGGATTTATACCGGGGAGCTGTTTTTT.

The chain recombines TRBV5-4 with TRBJ2-4; the D call may be TRBD1 or TRBD2 (6 bases each). This CDR3 comprises 15 residues. Germline CDR1 is SGHNT and CDR2 is YYREEE (reference sequence). The V end was cut by 1 base, the J end by 8 bases, with 16 bases between. The CDR3 region is CASSLSLGGGDIQYF. The CDR3 DNA reads as TGTGCCAGCAGCTTGTCCCTCGGGGGCGGGGACATTCAGTACTTC.

The table lists this clone with a count of one. The chain carries TRBV6-4 and TRBJ2-1; 9 bases line up with TRBD2. Losses at the gene ends were 6 bases for V and 6 bases for J; bases not matched to a gene: 6. CDR1 MRHNA and CDR2 SNTAGT come from the germline V gene. The CDR3 totals 14 residues. CDR3 region: CASSAGTSTNEQFF. DNA for the CDR3: TGTGCCAGCAGCGCCGGGACTAGCACCAATGAGCAGTTCTTC.

The chain recombines TRBV7-3 with TRBJ2-5, with a weak D call TRBD2 (6 bases). The V end was cut by 0 bases, the J end by 12 bases, with 17 bases between. The V gene's germline CDR1 is SGHTA and CDR2 FQGTGA. The CDR3 length is 14 residues. The CDR3 DNA reads as TGTGCCAGCAGCTTAACGGCGGGGTTCCCCGGCAAGTACTTC. Translated: CASSLTAGFPGKYF.

V gene TRBV27 combines with J gene TRBJ1-4; 10 nucleotides agree with TRBD1. Per germline, CDR1 MNHEY and CDR2 SMNVEV (reference sequence). V shed 6 bases, J shed 2 bases, and the junction held 3 bases outside the gene matches. The CDR3 sequence is 15 residues long. CDR3 coding DNA: TGTGCCAGCAGGACAGGGGGCACCACTAATGAAAAACTGTTTTTT. Protein: CASRTGGTTNEKLFF.

This clone has a single count. This rearrangement joins TRBV11-2 to TRBJ2-5; 8 bases fit TRBD2. From germline, CDR1 is SGHAT and CDR2 FQNNGV. V trimming: 3 bases; J trimming: 5 bases; junction bases outside the gene matches: 5. This CDR3 has 14 amino acids. CDR3 in DNA: TGTGCCAGCAGCTTCGGGGGGGCCCTCGAGACCCAGTACTTC. It translates to CASSFGGALETQYF.